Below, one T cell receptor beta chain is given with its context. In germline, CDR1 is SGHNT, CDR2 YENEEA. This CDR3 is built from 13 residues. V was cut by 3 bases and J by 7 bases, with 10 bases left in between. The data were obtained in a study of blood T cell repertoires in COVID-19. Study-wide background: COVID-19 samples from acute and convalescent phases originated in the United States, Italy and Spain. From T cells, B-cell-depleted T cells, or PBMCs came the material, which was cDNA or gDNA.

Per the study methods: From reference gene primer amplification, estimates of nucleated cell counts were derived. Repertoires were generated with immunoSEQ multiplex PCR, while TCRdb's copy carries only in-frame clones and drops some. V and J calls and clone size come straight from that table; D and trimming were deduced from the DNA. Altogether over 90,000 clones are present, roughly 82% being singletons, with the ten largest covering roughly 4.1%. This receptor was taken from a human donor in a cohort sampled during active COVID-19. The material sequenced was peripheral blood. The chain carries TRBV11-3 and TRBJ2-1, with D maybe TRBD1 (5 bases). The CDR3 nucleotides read TGTGCCAGCAGCTTCAGGGTGGAAAATGAGCAGTTCTTC. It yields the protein CASSFRVENEQFF.